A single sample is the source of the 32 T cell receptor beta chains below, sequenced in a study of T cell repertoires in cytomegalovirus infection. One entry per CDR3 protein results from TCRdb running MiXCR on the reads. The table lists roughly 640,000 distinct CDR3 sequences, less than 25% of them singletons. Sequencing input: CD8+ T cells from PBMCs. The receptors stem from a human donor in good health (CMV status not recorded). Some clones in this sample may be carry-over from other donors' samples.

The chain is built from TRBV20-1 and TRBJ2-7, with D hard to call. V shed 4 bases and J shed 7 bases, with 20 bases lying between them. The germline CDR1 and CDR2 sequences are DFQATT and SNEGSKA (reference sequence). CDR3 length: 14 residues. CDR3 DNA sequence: TGCAGTGCTACCCTCTCACCGGGCCCTAAGGAGCAGTACTTC. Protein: CSATLSPGPKEQYF.

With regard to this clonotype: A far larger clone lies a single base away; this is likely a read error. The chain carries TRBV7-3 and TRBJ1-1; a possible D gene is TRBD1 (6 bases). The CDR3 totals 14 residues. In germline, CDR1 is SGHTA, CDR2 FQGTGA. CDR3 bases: TGTGTCAGCAGCCTACAGGGTGGGAACACTGAAGCTTTCTTT. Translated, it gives CVSSLQGGNTEAFF.

Here the CDR3 reads CASSSRQETNYGYTF. As DNA, the CDR3 is TGTGCCAGCAGTTCCCGACAGGAAACTAACTATGGCTACACCTTC. J is TRBJ1-2 and V is TRBV28, with a tentative D call TRBD1 (6 bases). The CDR3 consists of 15 residues. Trimming removed 4 bases at V and 0 bases at J, with 12 bases between. The V gene's germline CDR1 is MDHEN and CDR2 SYDVKM.

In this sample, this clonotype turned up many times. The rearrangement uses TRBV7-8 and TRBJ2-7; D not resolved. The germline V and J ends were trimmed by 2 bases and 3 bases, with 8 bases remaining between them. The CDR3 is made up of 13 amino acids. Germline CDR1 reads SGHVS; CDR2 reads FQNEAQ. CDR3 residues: CASSLNPFYEQYV. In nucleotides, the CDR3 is TGTGCCAGCAGCTTAAACCCTTTCTACGAGCAGTACGTC.

The CDR3 reads CSVVTGQSYEQYV. The CDR3 DNA follows: TGCAGCGTTGTTACGGGACAGTCCTACGAGCAGTACGTC. The rearrangement joins TRBV29-1 to TRBJ2-7, with 7 bases identical to TRBD1. The germline CDR1 and CDR2 sequences are SQVTM and ANQGSEA. V dropped 4 bases and J dropped 1; count of bases not matched to a gene: 4. The CDR3 runs to 13 residues.

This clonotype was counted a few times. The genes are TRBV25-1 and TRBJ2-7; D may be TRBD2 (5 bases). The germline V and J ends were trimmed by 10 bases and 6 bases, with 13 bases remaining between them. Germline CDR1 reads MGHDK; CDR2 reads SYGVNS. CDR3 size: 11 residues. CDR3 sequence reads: CATVYGGEQYF. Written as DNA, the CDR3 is TGTGCCACCGTTTACGGAGGCGAGCAGTACTTC.

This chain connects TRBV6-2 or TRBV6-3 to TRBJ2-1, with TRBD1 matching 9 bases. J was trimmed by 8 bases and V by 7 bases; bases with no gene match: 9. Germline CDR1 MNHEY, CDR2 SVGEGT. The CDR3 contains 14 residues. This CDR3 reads CASKRTGEIYEQFF. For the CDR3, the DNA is TGTGCCAGCAAAAGGACAGGGGAGATTTATGAGCAGTTCTTC.

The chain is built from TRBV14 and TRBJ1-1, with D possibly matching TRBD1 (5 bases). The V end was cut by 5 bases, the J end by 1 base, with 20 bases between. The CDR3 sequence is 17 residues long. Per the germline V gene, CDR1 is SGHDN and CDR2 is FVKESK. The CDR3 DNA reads TGTGCCAGCAGCTACCCGATAGCGGGGCCCCAGAACACTGAAGCTTTCTTT. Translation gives CASSYPIAGPQNTEAFF.

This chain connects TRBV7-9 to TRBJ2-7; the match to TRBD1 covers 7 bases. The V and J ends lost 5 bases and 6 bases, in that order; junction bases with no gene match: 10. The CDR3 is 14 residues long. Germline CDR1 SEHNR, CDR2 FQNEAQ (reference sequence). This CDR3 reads CASSLRQGRGEQYF. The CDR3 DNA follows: TGTGCCAGCAGCCTCAGACAGGGTAGAGGCGAGCAGTACTTC.

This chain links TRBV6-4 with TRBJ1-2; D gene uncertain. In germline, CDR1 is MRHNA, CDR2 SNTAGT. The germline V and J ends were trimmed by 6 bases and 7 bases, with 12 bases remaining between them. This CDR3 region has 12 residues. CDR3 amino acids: CASRSVAFGYTF. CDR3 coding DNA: TGTGCCAGCAGGAGTGTCGCCTTTGGCTACACCTTC.

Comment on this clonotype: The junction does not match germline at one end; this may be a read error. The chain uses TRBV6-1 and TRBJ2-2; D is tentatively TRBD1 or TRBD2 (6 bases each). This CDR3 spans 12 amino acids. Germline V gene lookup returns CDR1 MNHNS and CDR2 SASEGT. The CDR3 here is CAGRRGTGELFF. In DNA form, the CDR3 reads TGTGCCGGCAGGAGGGGGACCGGGGAACTGTTTTTT.

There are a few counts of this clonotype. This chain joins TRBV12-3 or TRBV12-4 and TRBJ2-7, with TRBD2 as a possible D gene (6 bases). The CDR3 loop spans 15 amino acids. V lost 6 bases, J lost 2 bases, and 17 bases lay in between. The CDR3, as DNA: TGTGCCAGCAGCCTCGAGGGGACTGCCGCCTACGAGCAGTACTTC. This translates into CASSLEGTAAYEQYF.

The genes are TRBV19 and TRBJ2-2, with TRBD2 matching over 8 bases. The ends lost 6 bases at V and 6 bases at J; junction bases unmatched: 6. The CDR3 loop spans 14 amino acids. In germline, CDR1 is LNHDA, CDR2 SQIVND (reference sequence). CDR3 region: CASSGGAASGELFF. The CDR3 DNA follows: TGTGCCAGTAGCGGGGGGGCCGCCTCCGGGGAGCTGTTTTTT. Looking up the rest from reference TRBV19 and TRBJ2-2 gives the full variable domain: DGGITQSPKYLFRKEGQNVTLSCEQNLNHDAMYWYRQDPGQGLRLIYYSQIVNDFQKGDIAEGYSVSREKKESFPLTVTSAQKNPTAFYLCASSGGAASGELFFGEGSRLTVL.

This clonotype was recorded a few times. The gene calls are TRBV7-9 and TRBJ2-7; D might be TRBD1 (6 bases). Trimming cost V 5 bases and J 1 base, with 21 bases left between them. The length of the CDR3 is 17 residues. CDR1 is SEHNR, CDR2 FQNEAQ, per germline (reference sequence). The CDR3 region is CASSTTLQGAWSYEQYF. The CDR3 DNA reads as TGTGCCAGCAGCACTACGCTACAGGGAGCCTGGTCCTACGAGCAGTACTTC.

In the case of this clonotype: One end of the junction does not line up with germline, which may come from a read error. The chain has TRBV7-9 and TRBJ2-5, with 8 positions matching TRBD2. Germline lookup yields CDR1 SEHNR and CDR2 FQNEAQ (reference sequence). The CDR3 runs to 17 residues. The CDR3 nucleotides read TGTGTCAGCAGCTTACTTTGGGCGGGGGGACACCAAGAGACCCAGTACTTC. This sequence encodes CVSSLLWAGGHQETQYF.

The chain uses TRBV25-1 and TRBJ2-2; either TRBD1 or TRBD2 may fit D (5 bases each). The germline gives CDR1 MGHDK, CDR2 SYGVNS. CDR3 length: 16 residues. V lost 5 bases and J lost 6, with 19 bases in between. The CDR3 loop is CASSRRRGRDAGELFF. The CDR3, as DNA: TGTGCCAGCAGTCGACGACGGGGCAGGGACGCCGGGGAGCTGTTTTTT.

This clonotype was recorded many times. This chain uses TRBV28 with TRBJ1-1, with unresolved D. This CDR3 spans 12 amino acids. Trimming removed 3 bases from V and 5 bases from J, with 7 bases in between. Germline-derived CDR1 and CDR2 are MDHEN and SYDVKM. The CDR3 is CASSFPATEAFF. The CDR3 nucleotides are TGTGCCAGCAGTTTTCCAGCTACTGAAGCTTTCTTT.

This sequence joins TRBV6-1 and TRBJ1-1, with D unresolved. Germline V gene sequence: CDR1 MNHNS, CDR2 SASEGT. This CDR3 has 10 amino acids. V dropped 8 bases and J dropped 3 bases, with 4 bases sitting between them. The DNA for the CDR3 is TGTGCCAGCGGACACACTGAAGCTTTCTTT. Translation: CASGHTEAFF.

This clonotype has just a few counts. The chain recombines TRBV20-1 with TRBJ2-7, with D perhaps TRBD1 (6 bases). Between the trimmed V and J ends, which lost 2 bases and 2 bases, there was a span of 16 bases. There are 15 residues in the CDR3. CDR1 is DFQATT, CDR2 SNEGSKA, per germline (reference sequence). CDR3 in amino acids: CSARPPRDTPYEQYV. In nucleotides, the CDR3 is TGCAGTGCTAGACCACCACGGGACACCCCCTACGAGCAGTACGTC.

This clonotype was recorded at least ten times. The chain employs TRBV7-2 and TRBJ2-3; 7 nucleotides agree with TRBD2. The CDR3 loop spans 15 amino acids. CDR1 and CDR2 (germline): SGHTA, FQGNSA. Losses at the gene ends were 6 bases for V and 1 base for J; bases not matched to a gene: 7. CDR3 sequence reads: CASSLRGDRTDTQYF. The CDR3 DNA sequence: TGTGCCAGCAGTTTACGGGGGGACCGCACAGATACGCAGTATTTT.

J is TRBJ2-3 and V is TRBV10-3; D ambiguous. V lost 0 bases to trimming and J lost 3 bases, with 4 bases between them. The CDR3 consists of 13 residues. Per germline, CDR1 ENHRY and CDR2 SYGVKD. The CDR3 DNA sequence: TGTGCCATCAGTGAGTCGGAGACAGATACGCAGTATTTT. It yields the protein CAISESETDTQYF.

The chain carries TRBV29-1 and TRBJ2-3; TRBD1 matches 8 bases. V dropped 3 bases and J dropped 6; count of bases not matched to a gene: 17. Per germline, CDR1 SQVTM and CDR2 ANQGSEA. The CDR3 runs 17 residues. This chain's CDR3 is CSVEGRLGQALMDTQYF. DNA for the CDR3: TGCAGCGTTGAGGGGAGACTGGGACAGGCCCTCATGGATACGCAGTATTTT.

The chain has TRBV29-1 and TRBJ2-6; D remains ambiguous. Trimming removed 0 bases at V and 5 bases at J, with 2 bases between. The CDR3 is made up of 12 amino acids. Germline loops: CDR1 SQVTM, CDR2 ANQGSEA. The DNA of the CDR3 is TGCAGCGTTGAAGATCGGGCCAACGTCCTGACTTTC. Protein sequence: CSVEDRANVLTF.

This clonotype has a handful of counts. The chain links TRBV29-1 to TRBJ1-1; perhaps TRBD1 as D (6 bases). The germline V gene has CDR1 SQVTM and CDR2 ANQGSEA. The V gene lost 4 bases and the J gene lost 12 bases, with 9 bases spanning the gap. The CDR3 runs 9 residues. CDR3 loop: CSVAGATFF. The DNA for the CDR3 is TGCAGCGTTGCAGGGGCGACTTTCTTT.

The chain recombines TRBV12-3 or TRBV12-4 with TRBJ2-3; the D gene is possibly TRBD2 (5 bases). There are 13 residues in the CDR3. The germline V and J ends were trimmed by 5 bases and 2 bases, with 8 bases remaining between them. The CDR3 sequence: CASSQEVTDTQYF. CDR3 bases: TGTGCCAGCAGTCAGGAGGTCACAGATACGCAGTATTTT.

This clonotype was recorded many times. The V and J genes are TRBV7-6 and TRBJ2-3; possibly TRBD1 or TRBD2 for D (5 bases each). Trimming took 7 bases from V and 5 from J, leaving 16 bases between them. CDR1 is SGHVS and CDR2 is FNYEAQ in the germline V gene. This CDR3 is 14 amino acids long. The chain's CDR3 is CASTLNEGIDTQYF. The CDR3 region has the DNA TGTGCCAGCACCCTAAATGAGGGGATAGATACGCAGTATTTT.

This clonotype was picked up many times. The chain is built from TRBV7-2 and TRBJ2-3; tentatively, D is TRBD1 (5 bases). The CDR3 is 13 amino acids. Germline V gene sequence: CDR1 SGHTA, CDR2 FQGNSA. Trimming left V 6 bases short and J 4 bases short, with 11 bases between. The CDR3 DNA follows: TGTGCCAGCAGGCCTCAGGGTTCAGATACGCAGTATTTT. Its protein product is CASRPQGSDTQYF.

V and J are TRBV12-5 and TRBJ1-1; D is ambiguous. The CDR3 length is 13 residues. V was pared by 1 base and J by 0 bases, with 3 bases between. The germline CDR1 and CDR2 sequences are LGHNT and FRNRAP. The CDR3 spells CASGLGMNTEAFF. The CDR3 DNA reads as TGTGCTAGTGGTTTGGGCATGAACACTGAAGCTTTCTTT.

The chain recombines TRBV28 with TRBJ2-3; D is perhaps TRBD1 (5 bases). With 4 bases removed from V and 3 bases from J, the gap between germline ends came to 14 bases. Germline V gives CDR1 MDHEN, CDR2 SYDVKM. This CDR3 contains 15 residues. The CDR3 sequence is CASSSTDPRTDTQYF. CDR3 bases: TGTGCCAGCAGTTCGACAGACCCAAGGACAGATACGCAGTATTTT.

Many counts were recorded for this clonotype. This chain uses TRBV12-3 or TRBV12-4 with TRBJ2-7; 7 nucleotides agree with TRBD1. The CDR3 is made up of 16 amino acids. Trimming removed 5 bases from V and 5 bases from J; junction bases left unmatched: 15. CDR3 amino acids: CASSPSGQTFWHEQYV. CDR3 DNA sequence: TGTGCCAGCAGTCCCTCGGGACAGACGTTTTGGCACGAGCAGTACGTC.

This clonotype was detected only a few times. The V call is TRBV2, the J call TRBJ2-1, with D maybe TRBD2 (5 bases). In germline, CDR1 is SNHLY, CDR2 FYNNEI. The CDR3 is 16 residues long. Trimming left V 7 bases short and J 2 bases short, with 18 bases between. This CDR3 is CASKPPGVVAYNEQFF. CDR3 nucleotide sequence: TGTGCCAGCAAGCCACCCGGGGTAGTGGCCTACAATGAGCAGTTCTTC. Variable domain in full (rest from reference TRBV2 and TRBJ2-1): EPEVTQTPSHQVTQMGQEVILRCVPISNHLYFYWYRQILGQKVEFLVSFYNNEISEKSEIFDDQFSVERPDGSNFTLKIRSTKLEDSAMYFCASKPPGVVAYNEQFFGPGTRLTVL.

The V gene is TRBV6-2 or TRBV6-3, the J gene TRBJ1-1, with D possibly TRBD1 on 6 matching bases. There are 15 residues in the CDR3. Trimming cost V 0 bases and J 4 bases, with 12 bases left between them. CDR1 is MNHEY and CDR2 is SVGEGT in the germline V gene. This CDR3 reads CASSYSIQGPTEAFF. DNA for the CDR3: TGTGCCAGCAGTTACTCCATTCAGGGGCCCACTGAAGCTTTCTTT.